Listed below are T cell receptor beta chains from one sample, sequenced in a study of blood T cell repertoires in COVID-19. Assay used: immunoSEQ multiplex PCR; TCRdb lists only in-frame clones, some missing. The sample holds tens of thousands of clones, about four fifths seen once. The sample taken for sequencing was peripheral blood. Receptors were obtained from a man at least 80 years old with COVID-19, enrolled during active disease. The CDR3 runs from the conserved cysteine through the conserved F or W. D genes are given only for firm matches. The size entry is marked missing in some rows and otherwise reads once, few, many or a size class.

>NA|TRBJ1-1|TRBV10-3|NA
TGTGCCATCATGGGCCGGCAGAACACTGAAGCTTTCTTT
CAIMGRQNTEAFF
>NA|TRBJ2-6|TRBV19|TRBD1
TGTGCCAGTAGTAAGGACAGGCCCTCTGGGGCCAACGTCCTGACTTTC
CASSKDRPSGANVLTF
>NA|TRBJ2-1|TRBV5-1|NA
TGCGCCAGCAGCGCGGGACAGTTCTCCTACAATGAGCAGTTCTTC
CASSAGQFSYNEQFF
>NA|TRBJ1-5|TRBV2|NA
TGTGCCAGCAGGGAGGGGGGGGGCAATCAGCCCCAGCATTTT
CASREGGGNQPQHF
>NA|TRBJ1-5|TRBV27|NA
TGTGCCAGCAGTGTAAGTCGAGGGAATCAGCCCCAGCATTTT
CASSVSRGNQPQHF
>few|TRBJ1-2|TRBV29-1|TRBD1
TGCAGCGTTGTTACAGGGGCCTATGGCTACACCTTC
CSVVTGAYGYTF
>NA|TRBJ2-7|TRBV3-1/TRBV3-2|TRBD1
TGTGCCAGCAGCCAAGATTTGGCAGGGGGACGTCGCGAGCAGTACTTC
CASSQDLAGGRREQYF
>NA|TRBJ2-7|TRBV6-5|NA
TGTGCCAGCAGTCCACAGGTCTCCTACGAGCAGTACTTC
CASSPQVSYEQYF
>NA|TRBJ2-3|TRBV7-9|TRBD2
TGTGCCAGCAGCTTTATGGGACTAGCGGGGGGGAGCACAGATACGCAGTATTTT
CASSFMGLAGGSTDTQYF
>NA|TRBJ1-5|TRBV10-3|TRBD1
TGTGCCATCAGTTCGGACAGGGAGGGCCAGCCCCAGCATTTT
CAISSDREGQPQHF
>NA|TRBJ2-3|TRBV6-2/TRBV6-3|NA
TGTGCCAGCAGTTTAAGGGAGACAGATACGCAGTATTTT
CASSLRETDTQYF
>NA|TRBJ1-3|TRBV28|TRBD1
TGTGCCAGCAGTTTAGGGACAGGGCCCTCTGGAAACACCATATATTTT
CASSLGTGPSGNTIYF
>few|TRBJ2-7|TRBV27|TRBD2
TGTGCCAGCAGTTTAGGGGTTAGCGGGGGGGCGTACGAGCAGTACTTC
CASSLGVSGGAYEQYF
>NA|TRBJ1-4|TRBV4-1|TRBD1
TGCGCCAGCAGCCCACCGGGACAGGGGGGTGAAAAACTGTTTTTT
CASSPPGQGGEKLFF
>NA|TRBJ2-7|TRBV27|NA
TGTGCCAGCAGTTTTGACAAGGCCACCGAGCAGTACTTC
CASSFDKATEQYF
>NA|TRBJ2-5|TRBV7-2|NA
TGTGCCAGCAGCTTTGGGGGGACCCGGGGAAGGCAAGAGACCCAGTACTTC
CASSFGGTRGRQETQYF
>NA|TRBJ2-3|TRBV6-2/TRBV6-3|NA
TGTGCCAGCAGTTACTTAGGCAGGGGGGTCTCAGGTACGCAGTATTTT
CASSYLGRGVSGTQYF
>NA|TRBJ2-5|TRBV10-3|TRBD1
TGTGCCATCAGTAGACAGGGGGCCGGGGAGACCCAGTACTTC
CAISRQGAGETQYF
>NA|TRBJ2-5|TRBV10-1|NA
TGCGCCAGCAGTGAGTCCGGGGGGCTGGAGACCCAGTACTTC
CASSESGGLETQYF
>few|TRBJ2-5|TRBV11-2|TRBD2
TGTGCCAGCAGCTTTATATCAGGGACTAGCCAAGAGACCCAGTACTTC
CASSFISGTSQETQYF
>NA|TRBJ1-1|TRBV7-9|TRBD1
TGTGCCAGCAGCCCGGACAGGGGGCGGTTTACTGAAGCTTTCTTT
CASSPDRGRFTEAFF
>few|TRBJ1-1|TRBV4-1|TRBD1
TGCGCCAGCAGCCTCAGGGGGCAGACTGAAGCTTTCTTT
CASSLRGQTEAFF
>NA|TRBJ2-3|TRBV4-3|NA
TGCGCCAGCAGCCAAGATTGGGTAGCTAACGCAGATACGCAGTATTTT
CASSQDWVANADTQYF
>NA|TRBJ1-2|TRBV6-5|TRBD1
TGTGCCAGCAGACCCAGGGGGAATTATGGCTACACCTTC
CASRPRGNYGYTF
>once|TRBJ2-5|TRBV24-1|TRBD1
TGTGCCACCAGTGACCCCGCTACAGGGGACGAGACCCAGTACTTC
CATSDPATGDETQYF
>NA|TRBJ2-4|TRBV5-6|NA
TGTGCCAGCAGCTTGGCACTGAATCTAGCCAAAAACATTCAGTACTTC
CASSLALNLAKNIQYF
>NA|TRBJ2-7|TRBV7-2|TRBD1
TGTGCCAGCAGCTTTCGACAGGGCTCCTACGAGCAGTACTTC
CASSFRQGSYEQYF
>NA|TRBJ1-5|TRBV5-8|NA
TGTGCCAGCCAAATGGACAGCCAGCCCCAGCATTTT
CASQMDSQPQHF
>NA|TRBJ1-5|TRBV6-2/TRBV6-3|TRBD1
TGTGCCAGCAGTTACGCCGGGACAGGAGGTAGCAATCAGCCCCAGCATTTT
CASSYAGTGGSNQPQHF
>few|TRBJ1-2|TRBV29-1|NA
TGCGCAACTCAAGGGGGATTTGACCATGATGGCTACACCTTC
CATQGGFDHDGYTF
>NA|TRBJ1-1|TRBV7-2|TRBD1
TGTGCCAGCAGGCCACAGGGGACGGGCACTGAAGCTTTCTTT
CASRPQGTGTEAFF
>NA|TRBJ2-5|TRBV9|NA
TGTGCCAGCAGCCCCGCAGGGACTTTTGGGGAGACCCAGTACTTC
CASSPAGTFGETQYF
>NA|TRBJ2-1|TRBV27|TRBD1
TGTGCCAGCAGTTTAGCCCGGGGGACAGGGGCCCAGCAGTTCTTC
CASSLARGTGAQQFF
>once|TRBJ2-2|TRBV12-3/TRBV12-4|TRBD2
TGTGCCAGCAGCCCGGGAGGAGCCGGGGAGCTGTTTTTT
CASSPGGAGELFF
>NA|TRBJ1-3|TRBV4-3|TRBD1
TGCGCCAGCAGCCAAGGACAGGGATCTGGAAACACCATATATTTT
CASSQGQGSGNTIYF
>NA|TRBJ1-1|TRBV6-2/TRBV6-3|NA
TGTGCCAGCAGTTACGCTTCGACAGTTCTGACAATGAACACTGAAGCTTTCTTT
CASSYASTVLTMNTEAFF
>NA|TRBJ1-5|TRBV30|TRBD1
TGTGCCTGGAGACAGGGGGAACATCAGCCCCAGCATTTT
CAWRQGEHQPQHF
>few|TRBJ1-1|TRBV18|TRBD1
TGTGCCAGCTCACCGGGACAGGGATCCGGCACTGAAGCTTTCTTT
CASSPGQGSGTEAFF
>NA|TRBJ2-1|TRBV18|TRBD2
TGTGCCAGCTCAACGGTTCCCGGGACTAGCGGGAGTATAGATGAGCAGTTCTTC
CASSTVPGTSGSIDEQFF
>few|TRBJ1-1|TRBV5-4|NA
TGTGCCAGCAGCTTGGCCGCTCCAGGGAACACTGAAGCTTTCTTT
CASSLAAPGNTEAFF
>NA|TRBJ2-2|TRBV5-1|NA
TGCGCCAGCAGACCCGGCAGGGTAGGAGGGGAGCTGTTTTTT
CASRPGRVGGELFF
>NA|TRBJ1-6|TRBV28|NA
TGTGCCAGCGGCGGTCGGCCCCCGGACTTT
CASGGRPPDF
>few|TRBJ1-6|TRBV7-9|NA
TGTGCCAGCAGCTTAGAAGTAGCGCCCCTCCACTTT
CASSLEVAPLHF
>medium-sized|TRBJ1-1|TRBV7-8|NA
TGTGCCAGCAGCTTAAACCCGCAGACTGAAGCTTTCTTT
CASSLNPQTEAFF
>once|TRBJ1-5|TRBV5-1|TRBD1
TGCGCCAGCAGCTTGTCTGGGACAGGGGGAAATCAGCCCCAGCATTTT
CASSLSGTGGNQPQHF
>NA|TRBJ2-1|TRBV7-9|TRBD2
TGTGCCAGCAGGCCTAGCGGGAATGAGCAGTTCTTC
CASRPSGNEQFF
>NA|TRBJ2-1|TRBV4-3|TRBD2
TGCGCCAGCAGCCTTGCCCCGACTAGCGGGAGACTCGAGCAGTTCTTC
CASSLAPTSGRLEQFF
>NA|TRBJ1-2|TRBV19|NA
TGTGCCAGTACCCCAGGGCGAAATGGCTACACCTTC
CASTPGRNGYTF
>NA|TRBJ2-5|TRBV5-1|TRBD1
TGCGCCAGCAGCCCGAAGACAGGGGCGTGGGAGACCCAGTACTTC
CASSPKTGAWETQYF
>NA|TRBJ1-2|TRBV5-1|NA
TGCGCCAGCAGCTCACTGACCGAGGGTGGCTACACCTTC
CASSSLTEGGYTF
>NA|TRBJ1-5|TRBV2|NA
TGTGCCAGCAGTGTTCAACAGGGATCCAATCAGCCCCAGCATTTT
CASSVQQGSNQPQHF
>few|TRBJ1-1|TRBV7-9|TRBD1
TGTGCCAGCAGACCCTCAGGGGGGAACACTGAAGCTTTCTTT
CASRPSGGNTEAFF
>once|TRBJ1-5|TRBV7-9|NA
TGTGCCAGCAGCTTAGGGGACAACAATCAGCCCCAGCATTTT
CASSLGDNNQPQHF